Below, 28 T cell receptor beta chains from the same sample are listed, as sequenced in a study of neoadjuvant nivolumab and ipilimumab in lung cancer. The repertoire was sequenced with immunoSEQ multiplex PCR; TCRdb's copy has only in-frame clones and lacks some. The sample has about 33,000 clones, around 90% seen once. Material: peripheral blood, obtained after neoadjuvant nivolumab, alone or with ipilimumab, at or shortly before surgery. The receptors shown here come from an adult with non-small cell lung cancer.

The chain has TRBV6-5 and TRBJ2-6, with D unclear. Trimming removed 5 bases at V and 0 bases at J, with 8 bases between. The CDR3 is 15 amino acids. Germline CDR1 and CDR2: MNHEY and SVGAGI. The CDR3 DNA sequence: TGTGCCAGCAGTGTGTTCTACTCTGGGGCCAACGTCCTGACTTTC. Its protein product is CASSVFYSGANVLTF.

The chain links TRBV7-9 to TRBJ1-1; 7 positions match TRBD1. CDR3 size: 14 residues. Germline CDR1 and CDR2: SEHNR and FQNEAQ (reference sequence). Unmatched junction bases numbered 3, after V lost 5 bases and J lost 0 bases. The DNA for the CDR3 is TGTGCCAGCAGCCCGGACAGGATGAACACTGAAGCTTTCTTT. It specifies CASSPDRMNTEAFF.

The chain employs TRBV6-5 and TRBJ2-5; 9 bases line up with TRBD1. The CDR3 is 15 residues long. V lost 4 bases and J lost 5; bases outside the gene matches: 8. Germline V gene data show CDR1 as MNHEY and CDR2 as SVGAGI. As DNA, the CDR3 is TGTGCCAGCAGTTCCGGACAGGGGATGGGGGAGACCCAGTACTTC. It specifies CASSSGQGMGETQYF.

This chain joins TRBV7-6 and TRBJ2-1; no definite D call. Germline V gene sequence: CDR1 SGHVS, CDR2 FNYEAQ. The CDR3 spans 13 residues. V gave up 2 bases and J gave up 6 bases, with 8 bases separating them. CDR3 nucleotide sequence: TGTGCCAGCAGCTTACGTGGCGGCAATGAGCAGTTCTTC. Protein product: CASSLRGGNEQFF.

The chain joins TRBV18 to TRBJ2-2; D gene unclear. The germline gives CDR1 KGHSH, CDR2 LQKENI. This CDR3 has 15 amino acids. V lost 0 bases, J lost 6 bases, and 11 bases lay in between. CDR3 sequence: CASSPPVNVPGELFF. The CDR3 coding sequence is TGTGCCAGCTCACCACCGGTGAACGTTCCCGGGGAGCTGTTTTTT.

The CDR3 DNA sequence: TGTGCCAGCAGACAGGGAATCCCCAATGAGCAGTTCTTC. It yields the protein CASRQGIPNEQFF. The chain recombines TRBV2 with TRBJ2-1; D possibly corresponds to TRBD1 (6 bases). V was trimmed by 6 bases and J by 6 bases, leaving 12 bases between them. The CDR3 is 13 amino acids. Germline V gives CDR1 SNHLY, CDR2 FYNNEI. The full variable domain, with the rest looked up from reference TRBV2 and TRBJ2-1, is EPEVTQTPSHQVTQMGQEVILRCVPISNHLYFYWYRQILGQKVEFLVSFYNNEISEKSEIFDDQFSVERPDGSNFTLKIRSTKLEDSAMYFCASRQGIPNEQFFGPGTRLTVL.

In this sample, this clone turned up once. CDR3 residues: CASSLTQGAYEQYF. CDR3 DNA: TGCGCCAGCAGCTTAACTCAGGGAGCCTACGAGCAGTACTTC. This chain joins TRBV5-1 and TRBJ2-7, with D perhaps given as TRBD1 or TRBD2 (5 bases each). Trimming shortened V by 2 bases and J by 2 bases, and 11 bases separated the two germline ends. The CDR3 is 14 residues long. Germline V CDR1 and CDR2: SGHRS, YFSETQ.

This chain uses TRBV5-1 with TRBJ2-7; 8 bases line up with TRBD2. V trimming: 1 base; J trimming: 1 base; junction bases outside the gene matches: 4. CDR3 length: 15 residues. The V gene's germline CDR1 is SGHRS and CDR2 YFSETQ. CDR3 in amino acids: CASSLKQRGSYEQYF. The CDR3 nucleotides read TGCGCCAGCAGCTTGAAACAGCGGGGGTCCTACGAGCAGTACTTC.

The chain carries TRBV5-4 and TRBJ2-5; D not certain. Germline values: CDR1 SGHNT, CDR2 YYREEE (reference sequence). This CDR3 region has 13 residues. V was shortened by 4 bases and J by 3 bases, with 10 bases between the two germline ends. CDR3 residues: CASSPRGEETQYF. In DNA form, the CDR3 reads TGTGCCAGCAGCCCGCGTGGCGAAGAGACCCAGTACTTC. The entire variable domain, with the rest obtained from reference TRBV5-4 and TRBJ2-5, is as follows: ETGVTQSPTHLIKTRGQQVTLRCSSQSGHNTVSWYQQALGQGPQFIFQYYREEENGRGNFPPRFSGLQFPNYSSELNVNALELDDSALYLCASSPRGEETQYFGPGTRLLVL.

V and J are TRBV11-2 and TRBJ2-5; 10 bases map to TRBD1. V lost 4 bases to trimming and J lost 2 bases; unmatched junction nucleotides: 7. This CDR3 has 16 residues. Germline values: CDR1 SGHAT, CDR2 FQNNGV. This CDR3 reads CASSSPPDRGQETQYF. In DNA form, the CDR3 reads TGTGCCAGCAGCTCGCCCCCGGACAGGGGGCAAGAGACCCAGTACTTC.

This clone was observed once. The CDR3 DNA sequence: TGTGCCAGCAGCGCCGACAGGGTTGATGGCTACACCTTC. Amino acids: CASSADRVDGYTF. The V call is TRBV7-8, the J call TRBJ1-2, with TRBD1 identical over 7 bases. This CDR3 has 13 amino acids. Germline trimming cut 5 bases from V and 6 bases from J; bases unmatched to any gene: 6. Germline CDR1 and CDR2: SGHVS and FQNEAQ.

This clone was found a few times. The CDR3, as DNA: TGTGCCAGTCTATACGTCAATGAGCAGTTCTTC. It translates to CASLYVNEQFF. The V call is TRBV6-1, the J call TRBJ2-1; D is unresolved. The CDR3 is 11 amino acids. V was trimmed by 9 bases and J by 6 bases, leaving 9 bases between them. Germline assignment: CDR1 MNHNS and CDR2 SASEGT.

The rearrangement joins TRBV5-1 to TRBJ2-3; possibly TRBD2 for D (7 bases). CDR1 SGHRS and CDR2 YFSETQ come from the germline V gene. Trimming pared 3 bases from V and 4 bases from J, leaving 12 bases between. The CDR3 has 14 amino acids. CDR3 amino acids: CASSWVGGPDTQYF. The CDR3 nucleotides read TGCGCCAGCAGCTGGGTGGGGGGGCCAGATACGCAGTATTTT.

This sequence joins TRBV11-2 and TRBJ1-3; D gene ambiguous. Trimming removed 1 base from V and 0 bases from J, with 7 bases in between. CDR3 length: 15 residues. Germline V gene sequence: CDR1 SGHAT, CDR2 FQNNGV. CDR3 nucleotide sequence: TGTGCCAGCAGCTTAGGGAGGGCCTCTGGAAACACCATATATTTT. This codes for CASSLGRASGNTIYF.

The gene calls are TRBV18 and TRBJ1-4; D gene ambiguous. Trimming pared 6 bases from V and 5 bases from J, leaving 16 bases between. Germline CDR1 reads KGHSH; CDR2 reads LQKENI. There are 15 residues in the CDR3. The CDR3 DNA is TGTGCCAGCTCCCCCCTGGGGAATTCGAATGAAAAACTGTTTTTT. This sequence encodes CASSPLGNSNEKLFF.

This chain uses TRBV2 with TRBJ2-2; the D gene is possibly TRBD2 (6 bases). V gave up 4 bases and J gave up 0 bases, with 9 bases separating them. Germline CDR1 reads SNHLY; CDR2 reads FYNNEI. The CDR3 contains 15 residues. CDR3 region: CASSVAGTNTGELFF. The CDR3 coding sequence is TGTGCCAGCAGTGTGGCGGGGACGAACACCGGGGAGCTGTTTTTT. Based on the CDR3 plus reference TRBV2 and TRBJ2-2, the full variable domain is EPEVTQTPSHQVTQMGQEVILRCVPISNHLYFYWYRQILGQKVEFLVSFYNNEISEKSEIFDDQFSVERPDGSNFTLKIRSTKLEDSAMYFCASSVAGTNTGELFFGEGSRLTVL.

This chain uses TRBV5-1 with TRBJ2-5; D gene ambiguous. The CDR3 totals 15 residues. Trimming removed 0 bases at V and 5 bases at J, with 14 bases between. From germline, CDR1 is SGHRS and CDR2 YFSETQ. The CDR3 sequence is CASSLALSARETQYF. The DNA of the CDR3 is TGCGCCAGCAGCTTGGCCTTAAGTGCACGCGAGACCCAGTACTTC.

The count of this clone is one. The genes are TRBV6-1 and TRBJ1-5, with D tentatively TRBD1 (5 bases). Trimming removed 3 bases at V and 7 bases at J, with 13 bases between. Per germline, CDR1 MNHNS and CDR2 SASEGT. The CDR3 runs to 14 residues. The CDR3 sequence: CASSDVGWGQPQHF. The CDR3, as DNA: TGTGCCAGCAGTGACGTCGGATGGGGCCAGCCCCAGCATTTT.

This chain connects TRBV5-1 to TRBJ1-2, with 8 bases fitting TRBD1. In germline, CDR1 is SGHRS, CDR2 YFSETQ. CDR3 length: 13 amino acids. The V segment lost 5 bases and the J segment 7 bases; nucleotides outside the gene matches: 7. The CDR3 protein is CASSFGQGGGYTF. The DNA of the CDR3 is TGCGCCAGCAGTTTCGGACAGGGTGGTGGCTACACCTTC.

The rearrangement joins TRBV28 to TRBJ2-7; 8 bases are shared with TRBD2. The junction had 6 bases not matched to a gene; V was cut back by 5 bases and J by 3 bases. The germline CDR1 and CDR2 sequences are MDHEN and SYDVKM. This CDR3 is 14 amino acids long. CDR3 sequence: CASSASGGYYEQYF. CDR3 coding DNA: TGTGCCAGCAGTGCGAGCGGGGGATACTACGAGCAGTACTTC.

The chain links TRBV5-4 to TRBJ2-2; D call uncertain. The CDR3 consists of 13 residues. The V and J ends lost 1 base and 7 bases respectively, with 8 bases between them. Germline lookup yields CDR1 SGHNT and CDR2 YYREEE (reference sequence). CDR3: CASSLSPVGELFF. CDR3 DNA: TGTGCCAGCAGCTTGTCTCCGGTCGGGGAGCTGTTTTTT. The variable domain in full, with the rest retrieved from reference TRBV5-4 and TRBJ2-2, is ETGVTQSPTHLIKTRGQQVTLRCSSQSGHNTVSWYQQALGQGPQFIFQYYREEENGRGNFPPRFSGLQFPNYSSELNVNALELDDSALYLCASSLSPVGELFFGEGSRLTVL.

The CDR3 here is CASSLAGAGYTF. CDR3 nucleotides: TGTGCCAGCAGCTTAGCGGGGGCAGGCTACACCTTC. The chain uses TRBV7-3 and TRBJ1-2; maybe TRBD1 (6 bases). The CDR3 runs 12 residues. The V and J ends lost 2 bases and 8 bases respectively, with 9 bases between them. Looked up from germline, CDR1 is SGHTA and CDR2 is FQGTGA.

The chain uses TRBV2 and TRBJ2-1, with TRBD2 identical over 8 bases. Losses at the gene ends were 7 bases for V and 6 bases for J; bases not matched to a gene: 8. Germline lookup yields CDR1 SNHLY and CDR2 FYNNEI. This CDR3 comprises 14 residues. The CDR3: CASTGTRVGNEQFF. Written as DNA, the CDR3 is TGTGCCAGCACGGGGACTAGAGTGGGCAATGAGCAGTTCTTC.

The chain couples TRBV9 to TRBJ1-2, with D possibly matching TRBD1 (6 bases). This CDR3 spans 14 amino acids. Germline V gene lookup returns CDR1 SGDLS and CDR2 YYNGEE. V was clipped by 3 bases and J by 5 bases, with 14 bases between them. CDR3 coding DNA: TGTGCCAGCAGCGGTACCGGGACACCATATGGCTACACCTTC. This sequence encodes CASSGTGTPYGYTF.

The rearrangement links TRBV6-1 to TRBJ2-7; D unresolved. V lost 8 bases, J lost 0 bases, and 11 bases lay in between. There are 13 residues in the CDR3. The germline gives CDR1 MNHNS, CDR2 SASEGT. The CDR3 loop is CASVERNSYEQYF. CDR3 nucleotide sequence: TGTGCCAGCGTAGAACGCAACTCCTACGAGCAGTACTTC.

The chain couples TRBV15 to TRBJ1-4; D uncertain. Germline V CDR1 and CDR2: LNHNV, YYDKDF (reference sequence). V lost 1 base to trimming and J lost 8 bases, with 8 bases between them. The length of the CDR3 is 13 residues. The CDR3 reads CATSRGRWEKLFF. As DNA, the CDR3 is TGTGCCACCAGCAGAGGCAGGTGGGAAAAACTGTTTTTT.

The CDR3 spells CASSYSLGSYEQYF. CDR3 sequence (DNA): TGTGCCAGCAGTTACTCATTGGGGTCCTACGAGCAGTACTTC. The chain combines TRBV6-6 with TRBJ2-7; D is unresolved. With 0 bases removed from V and 1 base from J, the gap between germline ends came to 7 bases. CDR1 is MNHNY, CDR2 SVGAGI, per germline (reference sequence). The CDR3 length is 14 residues.

The table lists this clone with a count of one. The V gene is TRBV7-9, the J gene TRBJ2-1; D uncertain. V was clipped by 7 bases and J by 4 bases, with 14 bases between them. This CDR3 contains 14 residues. Germline values: CDR1 SEHNR, CDR2 FQNEAQ (reference sequence). CDR3 DNA: TGTGCCAGCAACTCTCCACCGATATACAATGAGCAGTTCTTC. This gives the protein CASNSPPIYNEQFF.